These 17 T cell receptor beta chains share one sample of origin, sequenced in a study of blood T cell repertoires in COVID-19. Method: immunoSEQ multiplex PCR; TCRdb's copy keeps in-frame clones and lacks some. The data contain about 200,000 clones, 70% to 90% of them singletons. The specimen sequenced was peripheral blood. Source of these receptors: a man between 45 and 60 years old with acute or convalescent COVID-19.

The rearrangement joins TRBV19 to TRBJ1-5; 7 bases fit TRBD1. This CDR3 spans 15 amino acids. The germline V gene encodes CDR1 LNHDA and CDR2 SQIVND (reference sequence). With V trimmed by 2 bases and J by 5 bases, 6 bases remained unmatched. Written as DNA, the CDR3 is TGTGCCAGTAGTATAAGTACAGGGGATGATCAGCCCCAGCATTTT. The encoded protein is CASSISTGDDQPQHF.

The chain combines TRBV25-1 with TRBJ1-6; no definite D call. V lost 5 bases, J lost 4 bases, and 9 bases lay in between. Germline V gene data show CDR1 as MGHDK and CDR2 as SYGVNS. This CDR3 is 14 amino acids long. The CDR3 spells CASSPPGYNSPLHF. CDR3 bases: TGTGCCAGCAGTCCCCCGGGGTATAATTCACCCCTCCACTTT.

The chain carries TRBV18 and TRBJ1-1; tentative D call: TRBD1 (6 bases). Between the trimmed V and J ends, which lost 3 bases and 1 base, there was a span of 12 bases. This CDR3 has 15 amino acids. Germline V gives CDR1 KGHSH, CDR2 LQKENI. CDR3 amino acids: CASSPIKQGNTEAFF. The DNA for the CDR3 is TGTGCCAGCTCACCCATTAAACAGGGGAACACTGAAGCTTTCTTT.

This clone was seen a handful of times. The rearrangement uses TRBV4-1 and TRBJ1-3, with D perhaps TRBD1 (6 bases). CDR1 and CDR2 (germline): MGHRA, YSYEKL. This CDR3 has 16 residues. The V end lost 4 bases, the J end lost 2 bases, and 15 bases lay between the germline ends. The CDR3 bases are TGCGCCAGCAGCCGCGCCGGGACAACCGCTGGAAACACCATATATTTT. Protein product: CASSRAGTTAGNTIYF.

This chain uses TRBV10-1 with TRBJ2-2; TRBD2 matches 7 bases. The germline V gene has CDR1 WNHNN and CDR2 SYGVQD (reference sequence). This CDR3 has 14 amino acids. V was pared by 7 bases and J by 2 bases, with 4 bases of the junction left unmatched. The CDR3 DNA is TGCGCCAGCATGAGGGGACTAAACACCGGGGAGCTGTTTTTT. Amino acids: CASMRGLNTGELFF.

V and J are TRBV4-1 and TRBJ2-2; TRBD1 matches 7 bases. The V segment lost 0 bases and the J segment 4 bases; nucleotides outside the gene matches: 8. The CDR3 loop spans 17 amino acids. The germline V gene has CDR1 MGHRA and CDR2 YSYEKL. CDR3 DNA: TGCGCCAGCAGCCAAGATCTATACAGGGGCCCCACCGGGGAGCTGTTTTTT. Its protein product is CASSQDLYRGPTGELFF.

The chain couples TRBV30 to TRBJ2-4, with a weak D call TRBD2 (5 bases). The germline V and J ends were trimmed by 6 bases and 6 bases, with 15 bases remaining between them. The CDR3 is made up of 13 amino acids. The germline V gene encodes CDR1 GTSNPN and CDR2 SVGIG (reference sequence). CDR3 nucleotides: TGTGCCTGCCGGGGAGCGGACGGAAACATTCAGTACTTC. This gives the protein CACRGADGNIQYF. The whole variable domain, remainder taken from reference TRBV30 and TRBJ2-4, is SQTIHQWPATLVQPVGSPLSLECTVEGTSNPNLYWYRQAAGRGLQLLFYSVGIGQISSEVPQNLSASRPQDRQFILSSKKLLLSDSGFYLCACRGADGNIQYFGAGTRLSVL.

V is TRBV6-5 and J is TRBJ1-1; D may be TRBD1 (6 bases). V lost 6 bases and J lost 0, with 8 bases in between. CDR3 length equals 13 residues. The V gene's germline CDR1 is MNHEY and CDR2 SVGAGI. CDR3 sequence: CASSGTLNTEAFF. CDR3 bases: TGTGCCAGCAGCGGGACATTGAACACTGAAGCTTTCTTT.

The chain uses TRBV9 and TRBJ2-3; weak D call: TRBD2 (5 bases). The CDR3 runs 16 residues. The ends were cut back, 0 bases at V and 4 bases at J, with 15 bases in the middle. CDR1 and CDR2 (germline): SGDLS, YYNGEE. CDR3 nucleotides: TGTGCCAGCAGCGTAGTCCCCTCTACTAGGGCAGATACGCAGTATTTT. This encodes CASSVVPSTRADTQYF. Supplemented by reference TRBV9 and TRBJ2-3, the full variable domain reads DSGVTQTPKHLITATGQRVTLRCSPRSGDLSVYWYQQSLDQGLQFLIQYYNGEERAKGNILERFSAQQFPDLHSELNLSSLELGDSALYFCASSVVPSTRADTQYFGPGTRLTVL.

The rearrangement uses TRBV7-8 and TRBJ1-5; 11 nucleotides align to TRBD1. The CDR3 length is 17 residues. Trimming removed 3 bases from V and 2 bases from J; junction bases left unmatched: 6. Germline V gene sequence: CDR1 SGHVS, CDR2 FQNEAQ. CDR3: CASSFGQGANGNQPQHF. In DNA form, the CDR3 reads TGTGCCAGCAGCTTCGGACAGGGGGCTAATGGCAATCAGCCCCAGCATTTT.

Notes on this clone: The same CDR3 can be traced to other DNA sequences in this sample. The J gene is TRBJ1-2, the V gene TRBV6-5, with 10 bases matching TRBD1. With V trimmed by 2 bases and J by 5 bases, 8 bases remained unmatched. This CDR3 has 16 residues. Germline V gene data show CDR1 as MNHEY and CDR2 as SVGAGI. CDR3 nucleotides: TGTGCCAGCAGTTACGTGCGGACAGGGGGAGGGTATGGCTACACCTTC. It is translated as CASSYVRTGGGYGYTF.

On this clone itself: Mismatch with germline at one junction end may stem from a read error. This sequence joins TRBV3-1 (or the pseudogene TRBV3-2) and TRBJ2-5; 8 nucleotides line up with TRBD1. The CDR3 length is 14 residues. Per the germline V gene, CDR1 is LGHDT and CDR2 is YNNKEL (reference sequence). The CDR3 sequence is CASTQRDRQETQYF. DNA of the CDR3: TGTGCCAGCACCCAAAGGGACAGGCAAGAGACCCAGTACTTC.

This clone was seen only a few times. This rearrangement joins TRBV29-1 to TRBJ1-5; 7 nucleotides match TRBD1. Germline V CDR1 and CDR2: SQVTM, ANQGSEA. Trimming cost V 6 bases and J 4 bases; bases outside gene matches: 6. CDR3 size: 13 residues. The CDR3 protein is CSVVVTGNQPQHF. CDR3 DNA: TGCAGCGTGGTGGTGACAGGGAATCAGCCCCAGCATTTT.

This rearrangement joins TRBV10-1 to TRBJ2-3; 8 bases align to TRBD2. The CDR3 spans 16 residues. Germline assignment: CDR1 WNHNN and CDR2 SYGVQD (reference sequence). The V segment lost 4 bases and the J segment 0 bases; nucleotides outside the gene matches: 6. The DNA of the CDR3 is TGCGCCAGCAGTGGGACTAGCAGTTCTAGCACAGATACGCAGTATTTT. Protein product: CASSGTSSSSTDTQYF.

This chain links TRBV12-5 with TRBJ2-7; weak D call: TRBD1 (6 bases). This CDR3 is built from 14 residues. Germline assignment: CDR1 LGHNT and CDR2 FRNRAP. V was trimmed by 6 bases and J by 3 bases, leaving 15 bases between them. CDR3 coding DNA: TGTGCTAGTGGCCCGGGTGCAGGGGTCTACGAGCAGTACTTC. This codes for CASGPGAGVYEQYF. Complete variable domain (other parts from reference TRBV12-5 and TRBJ2-7): DARVTQTPRHKVTEMGQEVTMRCQPILGHNTVFWYRQTMMQGLELLAYFRNRAPLDDSGMPKDRFSAEMPDATLATLKIQPSEPRDSAVYFCASGPGAGVYEQYFGPGTRLTVT.

The V gene is TRBV18, the J gene TRBJ1-4, with 7 positions matching TRBD1. The CDR3 extends over 15 amino acids. Germline V gene sequence: CDR1 KGHSH, CDR2 LQKENI. V was clipped by 2 bases and J by 4 bases; unmatched bases: 4. This CDR3 reads CASSPVGTVNEKLFF. In nucleotides, the CDR3 is TGTGCCAGCTCACCAGTCGGGACAGTTAATGAAAAACTGTTTTTT.

This clone occurred once. The chain couples TRBV5-6 to TRBJ2-5; D possibly corresponds to TRBD1 (6 bases). Germline loops: CDR1 SGHDT, CDR2 YYEEEE. CDR3 size: 17 residues. The V gene lost 5 bases and the J gene lost 0 bases, with 20 bases spanning the gap. DNA for the CDR3: TGTGCCAGCAGATCCAGACTCGGGACAAACTACCAAGAGACCCAGTACTTC. It encodes CASRSRLGTNYQETQYF.